This entry features one T cell receptor (beta chain) sequence. Antigen specificity is unknown. With 4 bases clipped from V and 6 bases from J, the junction kept 11 bases outside the gene matches. The CDR3 spans 17 residues. Germline lookup yields CDR1 LGHDT and CDR2 YNNKEL (reference sequence). A sample-barcoded 5' primer and a J-beta primer mix were used in a second PCR of about 7 to 12 cycles. One entry per CDR3 protein results from TCRdb running MiXCR on the 5' RACE reads. The sample lists roughly 790,000 distinct CDR3 sequences, 43% seen once, with 20% to 25% in the top ten. The record originates from a study of blood T cells in healthy people across ages. Notes on the study in general: More naive CD4+ cells and higher diversity were found in long-lived than in aged donors. Estimated diversity that came from one million T cells was considered an underestimate.

The receptor's source is a woman aged 55-69 years in good health. Sequenced sample: blood. The V gene is TRBV3-1, the J gene TRBJ2-1, with TRBD2 matching 11 bases. The CDR3 reads CASSPDSGGAFVNEQFF. The CDR3 region has the DNA TGTGCCAGCAGCCCTGATAGCGGGGGGGCCTTCGTCAATGAGCAGTTCTTC.